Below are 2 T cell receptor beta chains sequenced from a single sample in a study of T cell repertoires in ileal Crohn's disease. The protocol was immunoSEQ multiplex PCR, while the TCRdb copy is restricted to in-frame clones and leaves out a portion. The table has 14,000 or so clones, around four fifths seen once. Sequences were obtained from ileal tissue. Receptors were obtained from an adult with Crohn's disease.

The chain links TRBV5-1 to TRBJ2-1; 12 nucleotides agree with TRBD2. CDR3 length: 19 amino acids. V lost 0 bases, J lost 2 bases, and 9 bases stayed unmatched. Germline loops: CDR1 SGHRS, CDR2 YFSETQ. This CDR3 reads CASSLVVRASGGAYNEQFF. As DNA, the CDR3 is TGCGCCAGCAGCTTGGTTGTCAGGGCTAGCGGGGGGGCCTACAATGAGCAGTTCTTC.

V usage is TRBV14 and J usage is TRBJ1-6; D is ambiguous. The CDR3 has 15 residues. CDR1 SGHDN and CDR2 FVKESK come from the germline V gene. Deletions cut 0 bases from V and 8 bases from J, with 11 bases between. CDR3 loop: CASSQDKRVDSPLHF. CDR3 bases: TGTGCCAGCAGCCAAGATAAACGGGTTGATTCACCCCTCCACTTT.